This TCR beta chain is from a study of T cells after yellow fever vaccination. UMIs were added to TCR cDNA along with a universal primer site when it was made by 5'RACE template switching. MiXCR, run by TCRdb on the 5' RACE reads, gives a single entry per CDR3 protein. Found here are about 360,000 distinct CDR3 sequences, around 6.5% of them singletons; the top ten hold 15%. This clonotype came up a few times. Its antigen is undetermined. Points from the study as a whole: Just a small share of clonotypes turned up in the CD4 compartment as well as the CD8 compartment. The secondary response showed a weaker magnitude and a faster peak, day 5 versus 15. The booster response re-showed most primary clones: around 97% CD4, approximately 90% CD8.

This CDR3 contains 14 residues. The ends were cut back, 0 bases at V and 6 bases at J, with 9 bases in the middle. In germline, CDR1 is LGHNA, CDR2 YSLEER. This material consisted of PBMCs, taken 5 days after the yellow fever booster vaccination. The V call is TRBV4-3, the J call TRBJ2-4; D uncertain. The clonotype was recovered from a man aged 30-40 years who received the YFV17D yellow fever vaccine. The CDR3 DNA reads as TGCGCCAGCAGCCAAGATACAACAGCAAACATTCAGTACTTC. This codes for CASSQDTTANIQYF.